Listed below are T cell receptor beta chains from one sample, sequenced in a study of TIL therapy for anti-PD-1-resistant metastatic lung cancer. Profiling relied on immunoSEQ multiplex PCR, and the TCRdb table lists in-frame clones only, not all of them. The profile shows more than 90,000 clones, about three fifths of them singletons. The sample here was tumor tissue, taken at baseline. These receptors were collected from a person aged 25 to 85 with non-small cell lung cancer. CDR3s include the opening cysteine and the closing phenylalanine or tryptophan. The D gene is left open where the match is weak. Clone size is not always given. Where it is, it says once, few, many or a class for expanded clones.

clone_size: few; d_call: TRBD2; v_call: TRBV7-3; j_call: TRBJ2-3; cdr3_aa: CASSAANSGRTDTQYF; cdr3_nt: TGTGCCAGCAGCGCCGCTAATAGCGGGCGCACAGATACGCAGTATTTT
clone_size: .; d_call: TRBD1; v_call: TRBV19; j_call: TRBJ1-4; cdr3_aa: CASRQGLSNEKLFF; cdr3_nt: TGTGCCAGCAGACAGGGGCTATCTAATGAAAAACTGTTTTTT
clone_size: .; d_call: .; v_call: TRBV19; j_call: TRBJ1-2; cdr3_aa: CASEGPNYGYTF; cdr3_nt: TGTGCCAGTGAGGGGCCTAACTATGGCTACACCTTC
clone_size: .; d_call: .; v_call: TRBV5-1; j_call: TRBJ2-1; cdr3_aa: CASSLVGNNEQFF; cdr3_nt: TGCGCCAGCAGCTTGGTGGGGAACAATGAGCAGTTCTTC
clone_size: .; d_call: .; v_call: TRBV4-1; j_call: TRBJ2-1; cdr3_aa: CASSQAFREQFF; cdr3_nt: TGCGCCAGCAGCCAAGCGTTCCGGGAGCAGTTCTTC
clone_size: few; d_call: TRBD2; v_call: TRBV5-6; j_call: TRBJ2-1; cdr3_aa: CASSQVAGGRHEQFF; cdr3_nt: TGTGCCAGCAGCCAGGTTGCGGGGGGCCGTCATGAGCAGTTCTTC
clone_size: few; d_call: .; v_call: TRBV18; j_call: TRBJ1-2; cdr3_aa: CASSPIQGGYTF; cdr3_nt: TGTGCCAGCTCACCAATTCAGGGTGGCTACACCTTC
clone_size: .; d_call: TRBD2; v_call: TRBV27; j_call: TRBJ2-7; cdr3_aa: CASSPLAGAHGEQYF; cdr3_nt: TGTGCCAGCAGTCCTTTAGCGGGGGCCCACGGTGAGCAGTACTTC
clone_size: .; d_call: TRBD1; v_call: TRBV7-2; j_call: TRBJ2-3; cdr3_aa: CASSLGGTGVDTQYF; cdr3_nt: TGTGCCAGCAGCTTGGGCGGGACAGGGGTAGATACGCAGTATTTT
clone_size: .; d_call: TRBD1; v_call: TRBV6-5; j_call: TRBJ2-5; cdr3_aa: CASSYLGQGGETQYF; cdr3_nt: TGTGCCAGCAGTTACCTGGGACAGGGCGGAGAGACCCAGTACTTC
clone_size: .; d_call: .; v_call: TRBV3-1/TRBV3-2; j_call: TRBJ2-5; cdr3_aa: CASGYQGETQYF; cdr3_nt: TGTGCCAGCGGCTACCAAGGTGAGACCCAGTACTTC
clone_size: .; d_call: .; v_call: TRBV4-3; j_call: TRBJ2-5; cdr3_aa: CASSQGGAGRFQETQYF; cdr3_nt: TGCGCCAGCAGCCAAGGGGGGGCAGGGCGATTCCAAGAGACCCAGTACTTC
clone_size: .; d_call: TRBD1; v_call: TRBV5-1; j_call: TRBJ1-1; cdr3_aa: CASTRGGYTEAFF; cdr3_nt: TGCGCCAGCACCAGGGGGGGATACACTGAAGCTTTCTTT
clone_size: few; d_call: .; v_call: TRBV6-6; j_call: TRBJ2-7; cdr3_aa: CASRASGGTYEQYF; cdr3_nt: TGTGCCAGCAGGGCCTCCGGGGGAACCTACGAGCAGTACTTC
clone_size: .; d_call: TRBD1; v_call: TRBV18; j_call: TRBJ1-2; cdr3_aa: CASSQTTGVNYGYTF; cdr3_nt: TGTGCCAGCTCTCAGACGACAGGGGTTAACTATGGCTACACCTTC
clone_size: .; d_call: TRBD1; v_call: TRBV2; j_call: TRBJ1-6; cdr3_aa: CASSVGWDRRNSPLHF; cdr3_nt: TGTGCCAGCAGTGTTGGGTGGGACAGGCGTAATTCACCCCTCCACTTT
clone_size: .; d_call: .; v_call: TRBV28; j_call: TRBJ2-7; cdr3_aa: CASSLGRSTYEQYF; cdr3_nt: TGTGCCAGCAGCCTGGGGCGCAGCACCTACGAGCAGTACTTC
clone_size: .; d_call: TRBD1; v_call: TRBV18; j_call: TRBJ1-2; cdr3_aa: CASSPPGGWYYGYTF; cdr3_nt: TGTGCCAGCTCACCACCAGGGGGCTGGTACTATGGCTACACCTTC
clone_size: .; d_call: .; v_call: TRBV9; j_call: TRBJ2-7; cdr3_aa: CASSVGSSPLIYEQYF; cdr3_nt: TGTGCCAGCAGCGTAGGTTCCTCACCCTTAATCTACGAGCAGTACTTC
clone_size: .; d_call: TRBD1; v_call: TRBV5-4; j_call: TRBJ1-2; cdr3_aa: CASSWTGRGDGYTF; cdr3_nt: TGTGCCAGCAGCTGGACAGGGCGTGGGGACGGCTACACCTTC
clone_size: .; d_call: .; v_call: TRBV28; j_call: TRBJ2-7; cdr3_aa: CASSLDWYEQYF; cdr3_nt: TGTGCCAGCAGCCTTGATTGGTACGAGCAGTACTTC
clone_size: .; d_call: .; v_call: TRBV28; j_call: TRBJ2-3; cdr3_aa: CASSLGTRGTDTQYF; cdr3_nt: TGTGCCAGCAGTTTAGGGACACGGGGCACAGATACGCAGTATTTT
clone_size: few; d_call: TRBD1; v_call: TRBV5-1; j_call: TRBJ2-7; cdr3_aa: CASRPGQGAYEQYF; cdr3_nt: TGCGCCAGCAGACCCGGACAGGGGGCCTACGAGCAGTACTTC
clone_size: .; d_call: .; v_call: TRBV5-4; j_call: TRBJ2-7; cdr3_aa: CASSGDPYEQYF; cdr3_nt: TGTGCCAGCAGTGGGGACCCCTACGAGCAGTACTTC
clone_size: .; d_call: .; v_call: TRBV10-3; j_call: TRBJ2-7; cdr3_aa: CAISAQLYEQYF; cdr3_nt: TGTGCCATCAGTGCACAGCTCTACGAGCAGTACTTC
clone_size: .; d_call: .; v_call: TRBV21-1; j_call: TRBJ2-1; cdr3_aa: CASSNGGSREQFF; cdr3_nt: TGTGCCAGCAGCAACGGCGGGAGCAGGGAGCAGTTCTTC
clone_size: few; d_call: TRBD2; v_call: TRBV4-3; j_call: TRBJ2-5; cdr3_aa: CASSQDGLASGKETQYF; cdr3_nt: TGCGCCAGCAGCCAGGACGGACTAGCGTCAGGGAAAGAGACCCAGTACTTC
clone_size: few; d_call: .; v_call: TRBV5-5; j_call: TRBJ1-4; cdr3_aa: CASSLTSGRDEKLFF; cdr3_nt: TGTGCCAGCAGCTTGACCAGCGGAAGGGATGAAAAACTGTTTTTT
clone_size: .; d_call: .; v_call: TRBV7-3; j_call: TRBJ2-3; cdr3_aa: CASSLTAGRDTQYF; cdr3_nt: TGTGCCAGCAGCTTAACGGCAGGGCGAGATACGCAGTATTTT
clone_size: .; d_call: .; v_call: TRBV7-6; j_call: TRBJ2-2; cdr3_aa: CASSATSALDTGELFF; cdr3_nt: TGTGCCAGCAGCGCAACATCCGCCCTTGACACCGGGGAGCTGTTTTTT
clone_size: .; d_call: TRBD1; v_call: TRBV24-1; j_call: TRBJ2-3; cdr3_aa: CATSEGTGWATDTQYF; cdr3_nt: TGTGCCACCAGTGAAGGGACAGGCTGGGCAACAGATACGCAGTATTTT
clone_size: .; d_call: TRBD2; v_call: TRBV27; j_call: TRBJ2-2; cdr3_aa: CASSLEAGDGELFF; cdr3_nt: TGTGCCAGCAGTTTGGAAGCGGGAGACGGGGAGCTGTTTTTT
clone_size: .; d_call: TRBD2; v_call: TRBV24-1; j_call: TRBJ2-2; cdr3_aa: CATSDLLAGANTGELFF; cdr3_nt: TGTGCCACCAGTGATCTACTAGCGGGAGCGAACACCGGGGAGCTGTTTTTT
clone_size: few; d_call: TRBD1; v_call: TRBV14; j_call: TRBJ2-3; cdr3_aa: CASSPWDRRNTDTQYF; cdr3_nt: TGTGCCAGCAGCCCCTGGGACAGGAGGAACACAGATACGCAGTATTTT
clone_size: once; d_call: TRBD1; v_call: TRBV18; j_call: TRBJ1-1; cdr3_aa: CASSRGTGVTEAFF; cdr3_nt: TGTGCCAGCTCACGTGGGACAGGGGTTACTGAAGCTTTCTTT
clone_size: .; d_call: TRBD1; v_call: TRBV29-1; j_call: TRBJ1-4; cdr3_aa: CSATGGFGNEKLFF; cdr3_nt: TGCAGCGCAACAGGGGGCTTTGGTAATGAAAAACTGTTTTTT
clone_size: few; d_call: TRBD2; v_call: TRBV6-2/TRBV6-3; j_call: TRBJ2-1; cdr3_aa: CASTYSAGGNNEQFF; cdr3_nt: TGTGCCAGCACGTACTCAGCGGGAGGGAATAATGAGCAGTTCTTC
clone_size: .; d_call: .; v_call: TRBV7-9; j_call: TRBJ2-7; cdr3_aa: CASSLNTAGTGWYF; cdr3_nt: TGTGCCAGCAGCTTAAACACAGCCGGAACAGGGTGGTACTTC
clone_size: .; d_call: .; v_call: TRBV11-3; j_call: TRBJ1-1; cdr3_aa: CASSLRGGTEAFF; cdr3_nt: TGTGCCAGCAGCTTGCGAGGGGGCACTGAAGCTTTCTTT
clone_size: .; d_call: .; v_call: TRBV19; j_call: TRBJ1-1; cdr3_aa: CASSKRRRDTEAFF; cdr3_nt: TGTGCCAGTAGTAAGCGACGGCGGGACACTGAAGCTTTCTTT
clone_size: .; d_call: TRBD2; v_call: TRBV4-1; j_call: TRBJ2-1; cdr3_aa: CASSQVWAGGGDEQFF; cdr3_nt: TGCGCCAGCAGCCAAGTGTGGGCGGGAGGGGGAGATGAGCAGTTCTTC
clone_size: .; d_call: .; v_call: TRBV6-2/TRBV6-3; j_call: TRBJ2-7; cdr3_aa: CASSFGIYHEQYF; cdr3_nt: TGTGCCAGCAGTTTCGGGATATACCACGAGCAGTACTTC
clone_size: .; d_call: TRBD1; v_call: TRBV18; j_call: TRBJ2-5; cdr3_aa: CASSPGQGLETQYF; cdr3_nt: TGTGCCAGCTCACCGGGACAGGGTTTAGAGACCCAGTACTTC
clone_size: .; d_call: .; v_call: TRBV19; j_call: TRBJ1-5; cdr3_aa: CASKETLLRMGQPQHF; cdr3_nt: TGTGCCAGTAAGGAGACCTTGCTAAGGATGGGTCAGCCCCAGCATTTT
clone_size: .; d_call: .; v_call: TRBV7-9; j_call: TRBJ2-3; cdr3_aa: CASSLFGSTDTQYF; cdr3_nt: TGTGCCAGCAGCTTATTCGGAAGCACAGATACGCAGTATTTT
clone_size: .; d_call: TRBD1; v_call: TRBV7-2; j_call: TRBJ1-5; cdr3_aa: CASSTSDREVQHF; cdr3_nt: TGTGCCAGCAGCACCTCGGACAGGGAGGTCCAGCATTTT
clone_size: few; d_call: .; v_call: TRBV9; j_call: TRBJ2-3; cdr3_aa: CASSVGGPVGDTQYF; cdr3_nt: TGTGCCAGCAGCGTAGGGGGACCCGTCGGAGATACGCAGTATTTT
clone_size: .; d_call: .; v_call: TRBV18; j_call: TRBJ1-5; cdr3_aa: CASSPVGMGNQPQHF; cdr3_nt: TGTGCCAGCTCACCCGTGGGGATGGGCAATCAGCCCCAGCATTTT
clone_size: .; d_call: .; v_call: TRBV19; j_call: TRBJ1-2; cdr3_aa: CASSPKGEGPTYGYTF; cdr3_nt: TGTGCCAGTAGTCCCAAAGGGGAGGGACCGACCTATGGCTACACCTTC
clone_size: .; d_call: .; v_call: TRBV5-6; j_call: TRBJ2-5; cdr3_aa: CASSSTGQETQYF; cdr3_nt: TGTGCCAGCAGCTCCACAGGACAAGAGACCCAGTACTTC
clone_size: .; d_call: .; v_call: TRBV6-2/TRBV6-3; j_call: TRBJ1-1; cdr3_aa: CASSLGRLNTEAFF; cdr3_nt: TGTGCCAGCAGTCTCGGCCGTTTGAACACTGAAGCTTTCTTT
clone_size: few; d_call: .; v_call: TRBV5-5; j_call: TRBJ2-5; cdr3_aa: CASSFTGSETQYF; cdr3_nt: TGTGCCAGCAGCTTCACAGGGTCGGAGACCCAGTACTTC
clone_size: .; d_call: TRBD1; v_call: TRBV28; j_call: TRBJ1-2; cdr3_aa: CASSSGTGVRPNYGYTF; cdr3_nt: TGTGCCAGCAGCTCTGGGACAGGGGTCCGACCTAACTATGGCTACACCTTC
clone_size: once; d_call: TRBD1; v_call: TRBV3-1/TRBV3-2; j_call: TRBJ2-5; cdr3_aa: CASSQDVFRTGEETQYF; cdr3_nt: TGTGCCAGCAGCCAAGATGTATTCAGGACAGGGGAAGAGACCCAGTACTTC
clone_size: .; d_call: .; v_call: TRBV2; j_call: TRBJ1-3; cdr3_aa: CASSEYRSGNTIYF; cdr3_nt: TGTGCCAGCAGTGAGTATCGCTCTGGAAACACCATATATTTT
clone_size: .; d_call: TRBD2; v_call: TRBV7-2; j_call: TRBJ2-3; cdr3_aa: CASSRSGVRTDTQYF; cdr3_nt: TGTGCCAGCAGCCGTAGCGGGGTCCGCACAGATACGCAGTATTTT